This TCR beta chain comes out of a study of shared clonotypes between healthy human individuals. The CDR3 is 15 amino acids. Trimming cost V 4 bases and J 0 bases, with 12 bases left between them. CDR1 is MGHRA, CDR2 YSYEKL, per germline. TCRdb's copy holds only in-frame clones and misses some; the assay was immunoSEQ multiplex PCR. The sample yields 2 million to 3 million clones, 80% to 95% seen once. This chain uses TRBV4-1 with TRBJ1-2; maybe TRBD1 (6 bases). This clonotype was sampled from a man aged 18 to 29 in good health. Some clones in this sample may be carry-over from other donors' samples. Source material: naive CD4+ T cells from PBMCs. Subset denoted: CD45RA+ positively selected. The CDR3 spells CASSRLQGANYGYTF. In nucleotides, the CDR3 is TGCGCCAGCAGCCGTTTACAGGGAGCTAACTATGGCTACACCTTC.